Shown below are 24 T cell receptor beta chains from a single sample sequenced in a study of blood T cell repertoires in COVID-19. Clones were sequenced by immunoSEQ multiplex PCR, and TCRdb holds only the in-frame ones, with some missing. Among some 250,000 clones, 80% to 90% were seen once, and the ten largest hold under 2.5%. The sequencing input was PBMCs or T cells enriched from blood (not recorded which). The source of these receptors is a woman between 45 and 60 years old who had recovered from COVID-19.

The CDR3, as DNA: TGTGCCAGCAGCTTAGCTCCGGGAGGATTTAATAATTCACCCCTCCACTTT. Protein product: CASSLAPGGFNNSPLHF. This sequence joins TRBV7-6 and TRBJ1-6; D is undetermined. The CDR3 totals 17 residues. Germline V lookup: CDR1 SGHVS, CDR2 FNYEAQ. V was pared by 0 bases and J by 5 bases, with 14 bases between.

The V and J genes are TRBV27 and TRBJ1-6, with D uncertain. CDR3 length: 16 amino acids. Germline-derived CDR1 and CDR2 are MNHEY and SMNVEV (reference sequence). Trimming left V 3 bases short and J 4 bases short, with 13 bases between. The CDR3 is CASSFGELNYNSPLHF. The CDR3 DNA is TGTGCCAGCAGTTTCGGGGAATTAAATTATAATTCACCCCTCCACTTT.

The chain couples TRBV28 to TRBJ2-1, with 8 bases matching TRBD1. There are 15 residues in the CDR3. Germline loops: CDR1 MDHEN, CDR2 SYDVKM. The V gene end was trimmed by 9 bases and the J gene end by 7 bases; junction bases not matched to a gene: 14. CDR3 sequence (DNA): TGTGCCAGTTCCTCCGGCGGACAGGGTGCAAATGAGCAGTTCTTC. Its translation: CASSSGGQGANEQFF.

The DNA for the CDR3 is TGCGCCAGCAGGCCCGGGACAGGGTTCACAGATACGCAGTATTTT. This gives the protein CASRPGTGFTDTQYF. The chain uses TRBV5-1 and TRBJ2-3, with 9 nucleotides matching TRBD1. Germline-derived CDR1 and CDR2 are SGHRS and YFSETQ. The CDR3 runs to 15 residues. Germline trimming cut 5 bases from V and 2 bases from J; bases unmatched to any gene: 6.

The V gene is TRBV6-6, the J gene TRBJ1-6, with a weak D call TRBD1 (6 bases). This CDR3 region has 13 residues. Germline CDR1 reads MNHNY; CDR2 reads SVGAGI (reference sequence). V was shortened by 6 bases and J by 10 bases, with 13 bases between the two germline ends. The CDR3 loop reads CASRGGRGSPLHF. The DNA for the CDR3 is TGTGCCAGCAGGGGGGGGCGCGGATCACCCCTCCACTTT.

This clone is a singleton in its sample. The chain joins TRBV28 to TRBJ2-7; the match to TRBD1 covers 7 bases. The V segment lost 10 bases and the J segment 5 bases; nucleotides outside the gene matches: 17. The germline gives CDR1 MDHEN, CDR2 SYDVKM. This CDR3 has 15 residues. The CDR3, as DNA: TGTGCCACAAGACCGGGACAGATTACGTGGGACGAGCAGTACTTC. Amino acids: CATRPGQITWDEQYF.

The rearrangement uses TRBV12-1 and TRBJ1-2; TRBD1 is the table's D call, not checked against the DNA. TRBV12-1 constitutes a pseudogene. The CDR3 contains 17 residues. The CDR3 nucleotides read TGTGCCAGCAGCTTCCGGGACAGGGCCTTCGCGGGGGATGGCTACACCTTC. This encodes CASSFRDRAFAGDGYTF.

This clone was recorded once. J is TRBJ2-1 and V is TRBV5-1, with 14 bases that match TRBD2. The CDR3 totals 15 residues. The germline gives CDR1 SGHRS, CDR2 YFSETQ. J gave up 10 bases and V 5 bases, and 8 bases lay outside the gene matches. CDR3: CASSYGLAGGGEQFF. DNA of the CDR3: TGCGCCAGCAGTTATGGACTAGCGGGAGGAGGGGAGCAGTTCTTC.

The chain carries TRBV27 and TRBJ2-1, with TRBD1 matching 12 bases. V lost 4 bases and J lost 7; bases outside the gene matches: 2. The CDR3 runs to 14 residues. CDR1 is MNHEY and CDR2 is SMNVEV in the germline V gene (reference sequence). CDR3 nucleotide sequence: TGTGCCAGCAGTTGGGGACAGGGGGCAAATGAGCAGTTCTTC. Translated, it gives CASSWGQGANEQFF.

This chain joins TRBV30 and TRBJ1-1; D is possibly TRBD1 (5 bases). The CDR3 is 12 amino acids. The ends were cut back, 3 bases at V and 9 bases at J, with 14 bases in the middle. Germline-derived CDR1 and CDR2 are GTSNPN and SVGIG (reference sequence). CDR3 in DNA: TGTGCCTGGAGCAGGGATACTGTTAAAGCTTTCTTT. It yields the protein CAWSRDTVKAFF.

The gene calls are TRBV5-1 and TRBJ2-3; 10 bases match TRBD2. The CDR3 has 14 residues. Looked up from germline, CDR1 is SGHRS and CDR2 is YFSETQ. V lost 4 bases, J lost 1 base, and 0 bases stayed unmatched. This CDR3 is CASSGTSGTDTQYF. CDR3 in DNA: TGCGCCAGCAGCGGGACTAGCGGCACAGATACGCAGTATTTT.

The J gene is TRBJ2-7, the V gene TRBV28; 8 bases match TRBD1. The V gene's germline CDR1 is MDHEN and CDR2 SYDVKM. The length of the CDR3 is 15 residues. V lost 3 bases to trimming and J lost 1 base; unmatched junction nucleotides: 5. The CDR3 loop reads CASSFGQGASYEQYF. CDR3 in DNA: TGTGCCAGCAGTTTTGGGCAGGGGGCTTCCTACGAGCAGTACTTC.

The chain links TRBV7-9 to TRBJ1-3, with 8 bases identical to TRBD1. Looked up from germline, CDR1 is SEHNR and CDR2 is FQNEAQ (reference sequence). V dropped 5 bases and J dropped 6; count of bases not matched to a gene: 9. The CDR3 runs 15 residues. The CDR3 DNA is TGTGCCAGCAGCAAGGTTCAGGGGGCTGAAAACACCATATATTTT. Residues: CASSKVQGAENTIYF.

The CDR3 nucleotides are TGTGCCAGCAGGGGACAGGGGAGAATTGAAGCTTTCTTT. The encoded protein is CASRGQGRIEAFF. V is TRBV6-5 and J is TRBJ1-1; 10 nucleotides agree with TRBD1. The J segment lost 7 bases and the V segment lost 6 bases, leaving 5 bases of the junction unmatched. Looked up from germline, CDR1 is MNHEY and CDR2 is SVGAGI. This CDR3 has 13 amino acids.

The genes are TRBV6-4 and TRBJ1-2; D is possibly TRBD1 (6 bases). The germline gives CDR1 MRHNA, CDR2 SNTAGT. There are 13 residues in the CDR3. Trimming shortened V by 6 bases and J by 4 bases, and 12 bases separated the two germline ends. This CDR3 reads CASSQTGSYGYTF. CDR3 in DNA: TGTGCCAGCAGCCAAACAGGGAGCTATGGCTACACCTTC.

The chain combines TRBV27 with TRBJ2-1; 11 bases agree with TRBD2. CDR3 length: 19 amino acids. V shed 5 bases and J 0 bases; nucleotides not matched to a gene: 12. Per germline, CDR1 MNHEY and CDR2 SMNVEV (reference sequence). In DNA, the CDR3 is TGTGCCAGCAGTAGAGGGACTAGCGGTCCTGAAAGCTCCTACAATGAGCAGTTCTTC. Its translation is CASSRGTSGPESSYNEQFF.

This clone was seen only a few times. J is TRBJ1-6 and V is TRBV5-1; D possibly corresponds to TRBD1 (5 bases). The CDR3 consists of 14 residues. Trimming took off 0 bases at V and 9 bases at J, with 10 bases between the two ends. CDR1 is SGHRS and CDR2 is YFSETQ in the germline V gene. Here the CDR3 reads CASSLAGYGSPLHF. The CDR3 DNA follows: TGCGCCAGCAGCTTGGCAGGGTATGGTTCACCCCTCCACTTT.

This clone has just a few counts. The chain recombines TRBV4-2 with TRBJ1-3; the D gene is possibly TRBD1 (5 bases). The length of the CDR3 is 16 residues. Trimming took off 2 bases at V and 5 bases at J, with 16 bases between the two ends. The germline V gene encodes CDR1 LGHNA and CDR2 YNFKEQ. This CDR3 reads CASSQRLTELRNTIYF. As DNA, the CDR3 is TGTGCCAGCAGCCAAAGGTTGACAGAATTGAGAAACACCATATATTTT.

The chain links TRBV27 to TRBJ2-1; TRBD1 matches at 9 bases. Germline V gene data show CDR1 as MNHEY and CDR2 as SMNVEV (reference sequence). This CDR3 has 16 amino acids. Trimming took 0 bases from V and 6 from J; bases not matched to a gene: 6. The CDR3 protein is CASSLSFRTGVNEQFF. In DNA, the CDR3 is TGTGCCAGCAGTTTATCCTTTCGGACAGGGGTCAATGAGCAGTTCTTC.

The CDR3 here is CASSFTGTGVPGELFF. DNA of the CDR3: TGTGCCAGCAGCTTTACCGGGACAGGGGTCCCCGGGGAGCTGTTTTTT. This rearrangement joins TRBV5-6 to TRBJ2-2; 10 bases align to TRBD1. CDR3 length: 16 residues. V lost 2 bases and J lost 6; bases outside the gene matches: 7. Germline-derived CDR1 and CDR2 are SGHDT and YYEEEE.

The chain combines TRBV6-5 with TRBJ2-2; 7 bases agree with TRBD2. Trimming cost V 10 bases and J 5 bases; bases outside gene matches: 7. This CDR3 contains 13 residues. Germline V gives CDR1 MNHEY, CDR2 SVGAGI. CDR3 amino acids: CATRDYPTGELFF. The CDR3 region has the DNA TGTGCCACGAGGGACTACCCAACCGGGGAGCTGTTTTTT.

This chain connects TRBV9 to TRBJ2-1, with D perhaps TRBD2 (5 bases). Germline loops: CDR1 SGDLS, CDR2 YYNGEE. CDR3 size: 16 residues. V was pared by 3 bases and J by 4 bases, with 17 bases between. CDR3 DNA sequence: TGTGCCAGCAGCGGAGGTATGGCGGGCAAATACAATGAGCAGTTCTTC. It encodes CASSGGMAGKYNEQFF.

The CDR3 DNA follows: TGTGCCAGCTCTCAGGGGAATCAGCCCCAGCATTTT. Translation gives CASSQGNQPQHF. The V call is TRBV25-1, the J call TRBJ1-5, with TRBD1 as a possible D gene (6 bases). Trimming pared 8 bases from V and 4 bases from J, leaving 9 bases between. Germline assignment: CDR1 MGHDK and CDR2 SYGVNS. The CDR3 contains 12 residues.

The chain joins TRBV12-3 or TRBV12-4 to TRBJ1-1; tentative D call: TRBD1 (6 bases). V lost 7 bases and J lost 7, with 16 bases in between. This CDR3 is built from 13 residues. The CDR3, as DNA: TGTGCCAGCACCGACAGGACGACCCTTGAAGCTTTCTTT. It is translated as CASTDRTTLEAFF.